The 10 T cell receptor beta chains below were found in one sample sequenced in a study of blood T cell repertoires in COVID-19. Produced via immunoSEQ multiplex PCR; TCRdb's table is partial and in-frame only. This sample has about 170,000 clones, with roughly 84% found just once. The sample taken for sequencing was peripheral blood. These receptors all stem from a man younger than 30 with active or convalescent COVID-19.

The chain joins TRBV5-1 to TRBJ1-1; 7 nucleotides line up with TRBD1. This CDR3 has 14 residues. The germline V gene encodes CDR1 SGHRS and CDR2 YFSETQ. V shed 4 bases and J 4 bases; nucleotides not matched to a gene: 7. CDR3 sequence (DNA): TGCGCCAGCAGCACGAGACAGGGTGCCACTGAAGCTTTCTTT. Translated, it gives CASSTRQGATEAFF.

V gene TRBV5-1 combines with J gene TRBJ2-1, with D possibly matching TRBD1 (6 bases). Germline CDR1 SGHRS, CDR2 YFSETQ. This CDR3 has 15 amino acids. V lost 0 bases, J lost 7 bases, and 14 bases lay in between. CDR3 sequence: CASSLVRTALNEQFF. The CDR3 coding sequence is TGCGCCAGCAGCTTGGTTAGGACAGCACTTAATGAGCAGTTCTTC.

This clone was observed a single time. V and J are TRBV19 and TRBJ2-1; D might be TRBD1 (7 bases). The germline V gene has CDR1 LNHDA and CDR2 SQIVND (reference sequence). The CDR3 contains 14 residues. Trimming shortened V by 3 bases and J by 6 bases, and 12 bases separated the two germline ends. CDR3 nucleotide sequence: TGTGCCAGTAGTATCAGGGGGGTGCGCAATGAGCAGTTCTTC. Amino acid sequence: CASSIRGVRNEQFF.

The chain uses TRBV11-2 and TRBJ1-2, with 8 bases lining up with TRBD1. Germline V gene lookup returns CDR1 SGHAT and CDR2 FQNNGV. The ends lost 4 bases at V and 4 bases at J; junction bases unmatched: 20. CDR3 length equals 19 residues. CDR3 nucleotide sequence: TGTGCCAGCAGCTCCTCGAGGGCACAGGGGGTATTTGAACTCTATGGCTACACCTTC. Amino acid sequence: CASSSSRAQGVFELYGYTF.

The rearrangement links TRBV4-1 to TRBJ1-1; D perhaps matches TRBD1 (6 bases). Trimming pared 1 base from V and 4 bases from J, leaving 19 bases between. The CDR3 runs 17 residues. Germline V gene data show CDR1 as MGHRA and CDR2 as YSYEKL. The CDR3 region is CASSQATAGVAGTEAFF. The CDR3, as DNA: TGCGCCAGCAGCCAAGCTACGGCAGGGGTTGCGGGCACTGAAGCTTTCTTT.

J is TRBJ1-5 and V is TRBV9, with D perhaps TRBD1 (5 bases). The CDR3 totals 14 residues. The V and J ends lost 0 bases and 3 bases respectively, with 7 bases between them. CDR1 is SGDLS, CDR2 YYNGEE, per germline. This CDR3 is CASSVGGYNQPQHF. Written as DNA, the CDR3 is TGTGCCAGCAGCGTAGGGGGCTACAATCAGCCCCAGCATTTT. Complete variable domain (other parts from reference TRBV9 and TRBJ1-5): DSGVTQTPKHLITATGQRVTLRCSPRSGDLSVYWYQQSLDQGLQFLIQYYNGEERAKGNILERFSAQQFPDLHSELNLSSLELGDSALYFCASSVGGYNQPQHFGDGTRLSIL.

V gene TRBV11-3 combines with J gene TRBJ2-7; TRBD2 agrees at 7 bases. From germline, CDR1 is SGHNT and CDR2 YENEEA. Trimming took 3 bases from V and 1 from J; bases not matched to a gene: 6. This CDR3 is built from 15 residues. The CDR3 DNA is TGTGCCAGCAGCTTGGAGGGAGGGCCGTCCTACGAGCAGTACTTC. Amino acid sequence: CASSLEGGPSYEQYF.

The CDR3 loop reads CASSRGTSGIGYEQYF. CDR3 coding DNA: TGTGCCAGCAGCAGAGGGACTAGCGGGATCGGCTACGAGCAGTACTTC. The chain uses TRBV7-6 and TRBJ2-7; 13 bases are a match to TRBD2. This CDR3 is 16 amino acids long. Trimming removed 5 bases from V and 3 bases from J; junction bases left unmatched: 7. The V gene's germline CDR1 is SGHVS and CDR2 FNYEAQ.

The rearrangement links TRBV4-3 to TRBJ1-2; 8 nucleotides agree with TRBD1. Unmatched junction bases numbered 10, after V lost 4 bases and J lost 6 bases. Germline assignment: CDR1 LGHNA and CDR2 YSLEER. The CDR3 runs 15 residues. CDR3 loop: CASSRSRGQAHGYTF. The CDR3 DNA follows: TGCGCCAGCAGCCGCTCAAGGGGACAGGCTCATGGCTACACCTTC.

The chain has TRBV27 and TRBJ1-1, with D perhaps TRBD1 (5 bases). With 5 bases removed from V and 2 bases from J, the gap between germline ends came to 15 bases. The CDR3 sequence is 15 residues long. Looked up from germline, CDR1 is MNHEY and CDR2 is SMNVEV (reference sequence). CDR3 loop: CASSNLAGGNTEAFF. The CDR3 DNA reads as TGTGCCAGCAGTAACCTGGCGGGGGGAAACACTGAAGCTTTCTTT.